This paragraph covers one T cell receptor beta chain sequence. The target antigen is unknown. These data originate in a study of blood T cells in healthy people across ages. Study results and limitations: Those diversity estimates obtained from one million T cells were thought to be underestimates. The long-lived group displayed more naive CD4+ cells, plus higher diversity, than the aged donors did.

The use of a sample-barcoded 5' primer and a J-beta primer mix characterized a second PCR of about 7 to 12 cycles. TCRdb called the 5' RACE reads again in MiXCR, with one record for every CDR3 protein. Here the sample spans hundreds of thousands of distinct CDR3 sequences, more than 45% being singletons. Extraction of total RNA produced a minimum of 6 micrograms from each sample. Unmatched junction bases numbered 5, after V lost 2 bases and J lost 5 bases. There are 14 residues in the CDR3. Looked up from germline, CDR1 is ENHRY and CDR2 is SYGVKD. The sample consisted of blood. The receptor was isolated from a woman older than 75 in good health. This chain uses TRBV10-3 with TRBJ2-5; 7 bases are a match to TRBD1. The CDR3 DNA is TGTGCCATCAGTGAGGTACAGGGGTTGGAGACCCAGTACTTC. It encodes CAISEVQGLETQYF.